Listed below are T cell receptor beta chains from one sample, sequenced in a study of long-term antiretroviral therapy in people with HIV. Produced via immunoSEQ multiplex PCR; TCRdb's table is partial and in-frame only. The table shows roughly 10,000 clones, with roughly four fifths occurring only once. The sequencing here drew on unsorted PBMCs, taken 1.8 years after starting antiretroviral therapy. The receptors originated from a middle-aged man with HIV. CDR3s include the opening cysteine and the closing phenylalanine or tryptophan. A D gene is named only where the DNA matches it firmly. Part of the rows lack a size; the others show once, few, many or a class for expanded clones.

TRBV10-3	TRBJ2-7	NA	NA	TGTGCCATCAGTGACAGGGGCTCCTACGAGCAGTACTTC	CAISDRGSYEQYF
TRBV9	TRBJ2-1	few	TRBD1	TGTGCCAGCAGCCCAAGGGGTGGGACAGGGCAGGATGAGCAGTTCTTC	CASSPRGGTGQDEQFF
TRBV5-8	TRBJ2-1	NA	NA	TGTGCCAGCAGCTTCCGTATCGATGAGCAGTTCTTC	CASSFRIDEQFF
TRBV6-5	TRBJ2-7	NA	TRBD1	TGTGCCAGCAGTTACTCCGGGACAGGTGGCTACGAGCAGTACTTC	CASSYSGTGGYEQYF
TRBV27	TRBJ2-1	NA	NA	TGTGCCAGCAGTCCGACAGTTGGCAATGAGCAGTTCTTC	CASSPTVGNEQFF
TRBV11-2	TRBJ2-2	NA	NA	TGTGCCAGCAGCTTATTGGGGTCGGGGCCGGACACCGGGGAGCTGTTTTTT	CASSLLGSGPDTGELFF
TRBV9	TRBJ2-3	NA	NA	TGTGCCAGCAGCGTAGCGGTCACAGATACGCAGTATTTT	CASSVAVTDTQYF
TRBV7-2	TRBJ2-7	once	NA	TGTGCCAGCAGCTTATTTGGACAGACGACCTCCTACGAGCAGTACTTC	CASSLFGQTTSYEQYF
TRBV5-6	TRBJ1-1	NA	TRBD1	TGTGCCAGCAGCTGGGACAGGATGAACACTGAAGCTTTCTTT	CASSWDRMNTEAFF
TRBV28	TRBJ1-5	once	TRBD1	TGTGCCAGCACCGAGGAGACAGGGAGGCAGCCCCAGCATTTT	CASTEETGRQPQHF
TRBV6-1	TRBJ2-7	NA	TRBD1	TGTGCCAGCTGCCTTGTGGGACAGGGAACCTACGAGCAGTACTTC	CASCLVGQGTYEQYF
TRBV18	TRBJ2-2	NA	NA	TGTGCCAGCTCTCGGCAGGCAAACACCGGGGAGCTGTTTTTT	CASSRQANTGELFF
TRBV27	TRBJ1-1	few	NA	TGTGCCAGCAGTTTAACCGGCACTGAAGCTTTCTTT	CASSLTGTEAFF
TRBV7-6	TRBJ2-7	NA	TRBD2	TGTGCCAGCAGCTTAGAGCGGGAGAGTAATCACGAGCAGTACTTC	CASSLERESNHEQYF
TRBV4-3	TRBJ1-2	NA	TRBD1	TGCGCCAGCAGCCAAGATCGTGGACAGGGAACCGGGCTTATCTATGGCTACACCTTC	CASSQDRGQGTGLIYGYTF
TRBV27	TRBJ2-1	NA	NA	TGTGCCAGCAGTATACTGGGCAATGAGCAGTTCTTC	CASSILGNEQFF
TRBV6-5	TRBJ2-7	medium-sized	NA	TGTGCCAGCAGTTCGGCAGACAGGCGAACCTACGAGCAGTACTTC	CASSSADRRTYEQYF
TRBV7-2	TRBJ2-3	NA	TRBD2	TGTGCCAGCAGCCCCAGTGGGACTAGCGGAGATACGCAGTATTTT	CASSPSGTSGDTQYF
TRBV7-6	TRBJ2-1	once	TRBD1	TGTGCCAGCAGCTTAGCGCAGGGGGCGCTCAGTGAGCAGTTCTTC	CASSLAQGALSEQFF
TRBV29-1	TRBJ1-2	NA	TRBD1	TGCAGCGTTACGACAGGGGGCACCAATAACTATGGCTACACCTTC	CSVTTGGTNNYGYTF
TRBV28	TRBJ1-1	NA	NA	TGTGCCAGCAGTTTATCGCTGGGGTTGTACACTGAAGCTTTCTTT	CASSLSLGLYTEAFF
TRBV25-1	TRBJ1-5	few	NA	TGTGCCAGCAGTGAATATAGCCTGAATCAGCCCCAGCATTTT	CASSEYSLNQPQHF
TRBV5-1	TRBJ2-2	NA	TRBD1	TGCGCCAGCAGCTTGGGGGACAGGGGGGCCGGGGAGCTGTTTTTT	CASSLGDRGAGELFF
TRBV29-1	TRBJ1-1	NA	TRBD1	TGCAGCGTAATCTGTGAGTCACCGCGGGCCGGGACAGACCTTCTTATGAACACTGAAGCTTTCTTT	CSVICESPRAGTDLLMNTEAFF
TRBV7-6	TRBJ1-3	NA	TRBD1	TGTGCCAGCAGCCCTAAAGGATATCGGGACAGGGAGTTTCACACCATATATTTT	CASSPKGYRDREFHTIYF
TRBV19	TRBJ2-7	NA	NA	TGTGCCAGTAGTATTAGGACCGCCTACGAGCAGTACTTC	CASSIRTAYEQYF
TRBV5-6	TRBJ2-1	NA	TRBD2	TGTGCCAGCAGCTCCCAAGGACTAGCGGGGGATCGATTTCTGTTCTTC	CASSSQGLAGDRFLFF
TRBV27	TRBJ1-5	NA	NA	TGTGCCAGCAGTTCCCCAGGGGAGAGTCAGCCCCAGCATTTT	CASSSPGESQPQHF
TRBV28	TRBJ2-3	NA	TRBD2	TGTGCCAGCAGTTCCCGAATTTTAGCGGGAATCGCAGATACGCAGTATTTT	CASSSRILAGIADTQYF
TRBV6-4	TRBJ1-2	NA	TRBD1	TGTGCCAGCAGTGAAAGCAGGGGGCTAAATAATGGCTACACCTTC	CASSESRGLNNGYTF
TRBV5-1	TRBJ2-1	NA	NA	TGCGCCAGCAGCTTGATAGGTGATGAGCAGTTCTTC	CASSLIGDEQFF
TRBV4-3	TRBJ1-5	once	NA	TGCGCCAGCAGCCAATACAGGAGCAATCAGGCCCAGCATTTT	CASSQYRSNQAQHF
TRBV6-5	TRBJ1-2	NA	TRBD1	TGTGCCAGCACACGACAGGGCTATGGCTACACCTTC	CASTRQGYGYTF
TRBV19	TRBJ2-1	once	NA	TGTGCCAGTAGTACCCAGGGGCTTGAGCAGTTCTTC	CASSTQGLEQFF
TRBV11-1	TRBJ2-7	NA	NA	TGTGCCAGCAGCAAGACTACCTACGAGCAGTACTTC	CASSKTTYEQYF
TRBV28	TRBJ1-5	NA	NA	TGTGCCAGCAGCCCCGAGGGCCTGACAATCCAGCATTTT	CASSPEGLTIQHF
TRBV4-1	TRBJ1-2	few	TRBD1	TGCGCCAGCAGCCAAGACCTCCAGGGGGGTACCTATGGCTACACCTTC	CASSQDLQGGTYGYTF
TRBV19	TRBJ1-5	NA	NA	TGTGCCAGTAGCCTCGACCCCGAGAGTCAGCCCCAGCATTTT	CASSLDPESQPQHF
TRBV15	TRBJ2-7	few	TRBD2	TGTGCCACCAAAGGCGGGAGTGCCGAGCAGTACTTC	CATKGGSAEQYF
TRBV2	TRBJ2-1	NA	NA	TGTGCCAGCAGTGGGTCTTACAATGAGCAGTTCTTC	CASSGSYNEQFF
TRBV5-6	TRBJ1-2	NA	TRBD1	TGTGCCAGCAGCCCAGGGACAGGGATGCGGGGCTACACCTTC	CASSPGTGMRGYTF
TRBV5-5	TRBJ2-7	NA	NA	TGTGCCAGCAGCTTCGGTCCAGCCTACGAGCAGTACTTC	CASSFGPAYEQYF
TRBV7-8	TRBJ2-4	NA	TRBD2	TGTGCCAGCAGCTCCGGGACTAGCCCTCTCCTTAGAAACATTCAGTACTTC	CASSSGTSPLLRNIQYF
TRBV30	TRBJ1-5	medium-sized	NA	TGTGCCTGGAGTGTTGCCTCCGGGGCGGACCAGCATTTT	CAWSVASGADQHF
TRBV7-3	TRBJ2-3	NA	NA	TGTGCCAGCAGCTTAACGATCCCAGGGGGCGGCGGGAGAGGCGCAGATACGCAGTATTTT	CASSLTIPGGGGRGADTQYF
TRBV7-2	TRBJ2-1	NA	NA	TGTGCCAGCAGTGGGCAGGATCTTTACAATGAGCAGTTCTTC	CASSGQDLYNEQFF
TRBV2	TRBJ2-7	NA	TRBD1	TGTGCCAGCAGTCCTGCGGACAGGGGCTACGAGCAGTACTTC	CASSPADRGYEQYF
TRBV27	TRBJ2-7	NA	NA	TGTGCCAGCAGTTTCGGGGGTTTGGGCGAGCAGTACTTC	CASSFGGLGEQYF
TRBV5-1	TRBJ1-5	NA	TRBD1	TGCGCCAGCAGTTCCGGGACAGGGGGGAATCAGCCCCAGCATTTT	CASSSGTGGNQPQHF
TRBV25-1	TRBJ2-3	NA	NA	TGTGCCAGCAGTTATTCAAGGGCCACAGATACGCAGTATTTT	CASSYSRATDTQYF
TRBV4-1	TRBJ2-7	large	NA	TGCGCCAGCAGCCAAGGGAGTCAGGGCGGTTACGAGCAGTACTTC	CASSQGSQGGYEQYF
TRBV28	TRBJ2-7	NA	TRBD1	TGTGCCAGCAGTGCCCACAGGGGTTGGGGGCAGTACTTC	CASSAHRGWGQYF
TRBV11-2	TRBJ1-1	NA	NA	TGTGCCAGCAGCTTGGGGACGAACACTGAAGCTTTCTTT	CASSLGTNTEAFF